The clone carrying this T cell receptor beta chain was counted only a few times. The data belong to a study of blood T cell repertoires in COVID-19. About the study: Spain, Italy and the United States supplied samples that represented acute and convalescent COVID-19.

Original processing methods: Nucleated cell counts were estimated from reference gene primer amplification. Repertoires were generated with immunoSEQ multiplex PCR, while TCRdb's copy carries only in-frame clones and drops some. The V and J calls and clone size are taken from that table; D and trimming were inferred from the DNA. The sample shows 250,000 or so clones, approximately 90% of them seen only once. Participants were aged about 18 to 100 years from some 24 US areas. A PCR-confirmed or clinician-diagnosed COVID-19 case had contacted exposed participants within 2 weeks of entry. The CDR3 length is 17 residues. Unmatched junction bases numbered 10, after V lost 5 bases and J lost 2 bases. CDR1 is MNHNY, CDR2 SVGAGI, per germline (reference sequence).

Sequencing used PBMCs or T cells enriched from blood (not recorded which). This chain connects TRBV6-6 to TRBJ2-5; 11 bases map to TRBD2. This sequence was found in a man between 50 and 59 years old who had been exposed to COVID-19. CDR3 bases: TGTGCCAGCAGTCTATTACCGGGACTAGCGGTACAAGAGACCCAGTACTTC. Translation gives CASSLLPGLAVQETQYF.